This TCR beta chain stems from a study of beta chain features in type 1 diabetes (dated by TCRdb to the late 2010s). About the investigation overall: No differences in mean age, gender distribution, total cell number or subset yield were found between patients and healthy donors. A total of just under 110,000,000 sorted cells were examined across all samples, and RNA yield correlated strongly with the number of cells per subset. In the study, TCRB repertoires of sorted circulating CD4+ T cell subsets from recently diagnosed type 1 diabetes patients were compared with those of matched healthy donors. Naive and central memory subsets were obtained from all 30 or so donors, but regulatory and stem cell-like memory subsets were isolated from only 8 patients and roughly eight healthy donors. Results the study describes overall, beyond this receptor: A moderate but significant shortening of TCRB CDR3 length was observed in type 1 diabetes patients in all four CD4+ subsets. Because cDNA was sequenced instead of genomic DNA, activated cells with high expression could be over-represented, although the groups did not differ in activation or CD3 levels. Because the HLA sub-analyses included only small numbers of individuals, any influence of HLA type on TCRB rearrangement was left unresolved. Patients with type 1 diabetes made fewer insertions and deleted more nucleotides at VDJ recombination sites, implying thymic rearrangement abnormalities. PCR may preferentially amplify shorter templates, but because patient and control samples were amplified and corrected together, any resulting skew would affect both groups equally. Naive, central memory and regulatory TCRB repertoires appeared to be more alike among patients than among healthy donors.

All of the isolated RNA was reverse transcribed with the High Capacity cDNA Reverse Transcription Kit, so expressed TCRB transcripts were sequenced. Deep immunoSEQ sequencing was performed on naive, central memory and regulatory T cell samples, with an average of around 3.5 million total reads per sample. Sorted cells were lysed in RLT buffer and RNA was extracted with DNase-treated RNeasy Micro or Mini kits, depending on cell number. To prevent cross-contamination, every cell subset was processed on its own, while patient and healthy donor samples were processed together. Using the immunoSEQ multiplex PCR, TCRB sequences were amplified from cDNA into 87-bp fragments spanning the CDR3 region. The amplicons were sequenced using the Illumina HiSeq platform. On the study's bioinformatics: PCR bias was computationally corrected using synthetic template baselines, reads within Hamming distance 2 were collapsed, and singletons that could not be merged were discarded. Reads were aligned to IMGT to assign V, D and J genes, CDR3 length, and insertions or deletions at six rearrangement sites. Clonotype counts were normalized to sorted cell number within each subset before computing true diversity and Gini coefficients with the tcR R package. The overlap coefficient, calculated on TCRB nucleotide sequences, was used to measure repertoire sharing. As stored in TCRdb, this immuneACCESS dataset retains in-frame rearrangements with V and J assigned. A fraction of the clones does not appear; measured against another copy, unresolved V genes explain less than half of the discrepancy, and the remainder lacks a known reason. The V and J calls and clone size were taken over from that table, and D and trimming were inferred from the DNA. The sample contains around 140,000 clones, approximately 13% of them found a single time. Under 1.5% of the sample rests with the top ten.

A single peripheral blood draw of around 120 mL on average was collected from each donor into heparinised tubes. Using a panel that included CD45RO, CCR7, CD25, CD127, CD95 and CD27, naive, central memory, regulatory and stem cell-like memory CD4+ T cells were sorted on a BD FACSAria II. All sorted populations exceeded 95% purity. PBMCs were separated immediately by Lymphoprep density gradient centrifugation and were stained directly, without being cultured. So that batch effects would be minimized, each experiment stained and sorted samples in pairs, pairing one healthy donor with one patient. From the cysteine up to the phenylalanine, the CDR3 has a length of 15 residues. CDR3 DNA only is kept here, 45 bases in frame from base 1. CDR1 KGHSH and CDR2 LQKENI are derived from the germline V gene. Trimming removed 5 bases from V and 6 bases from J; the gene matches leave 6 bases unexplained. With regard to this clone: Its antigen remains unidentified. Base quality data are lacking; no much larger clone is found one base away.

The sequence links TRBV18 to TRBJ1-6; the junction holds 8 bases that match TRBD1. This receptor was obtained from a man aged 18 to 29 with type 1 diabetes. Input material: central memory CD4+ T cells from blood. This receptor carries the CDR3 CASSATGQANSPLHF. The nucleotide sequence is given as TGTGCCAGCTCAGCCACGGGACAGGCTAATTCACCCCTCCACTTT.